The 30 T cell receptor beta chains reported below all come from one sample, sequenced in a study of PD-1 blockade in classical Hodgkin lymphoma. The protocol was immunoSEQ multiplex PCR, while the TCRdb copy is restricted to in-frame clones and leaves out a portion. The table has approximately 44,000 clones, 71% seen once. The patients all showed relapse after autologous stem cell transplantation, while their brentuximab vedotin exposure varied. Here the sequenced sample was peripheral blood mononuclear cells (PBMCs), taken at baseline. Source of these receptors: a human donor with classical Hodgkin lymphoma.

The CDR3 DNA sequence: TGTGCCAGCAGCTTGGGAGTCGGGGCGGGGGGGCTAGAGACCCAGTACTTC. Protein sequence: CASSLGVGAGGLETQYF. This chain connects TRBV5-4 to TRBJ2-5, with 9 bases aligning to TRBD2. Trimming took 0 bases from V and 4 from J; bases not matched to a gene: 10. Germline CDR1 reads SGHNT; CDR2 reads YYREEE (reference sequence). This CDR3 has 17 amino acids.

The V and J genes are TRBV5-1 and TRBJ2-3; no clear D. The CDR3 runs 14 residues. Germline V gives CDR1 SGHRS, CDR2 YFSETQ. The V end was cut by 5 bases, the J end by 0 bases, with 10 bases between. Written as DNA, the CDR3 is TGCGCCAGCAGTGGCGGTGGTAGCACAGATACGCAGTATTTT. Translation: CASSGGGSTDTQYF.

The J gene is TRBJ2-5, the V gene TRBV5-4, with 10 bases matching TRBD2. The J call is in doubt because the DNA end fits TRBJ2-7 better. Germline lookup yields CDR1 SGHNT and CDR2 YYREEE (reference sequence). The CDR3 totals 16 residues. The CDR3 protein is CASSGGAGGPSYEQYF. The CDR3 region has the DNA TGTGCCAGCAGCGGAGGAGCGGGAGGGCCCTCTTACGAGCAGTACTTC.

In its sample, this clone was seen a few times. The CDR3 loop is CASSDPDRGLTDTQYF. CDR3 sequence (DNA): TGTGCCAGCAGCGACCCCGACAGGGGCCTCACAGATACGCAGTATTTT. The chain is built from TRBV9 and TRBJ2-3, with TRBD1 matching over 8 bases. The germline gives CDR1 SGDLS, CDR2 YYNGEE. The CDR3 totals 16 residues. Germline trimming cut 3 bases from V and 2 bases from J; bases unmatched to any gene: 8.

CDR3 protein: CASSYQGVQNSPLHF. The CDR3 coding sequence is TGCGCCAGCAGCTACCAGGGAGTACAGAATTCACCCCTCCACTTT. V gene TRBV5-1 combines with J gene TRBJ1-6, with TRBD1 as a possible D gene (5 bases). The CDR3 totals 15 residues. V lost 3 bases to trimming and J lost 7 bases, with 14 bases between them. Germline V lookup: CDR1 SGHRS, CDR2 YFSETQ.

This chain connects TRBV28 to TRBJ2-7; the D is unclear. The V end was cut by 3 bases, the J end by 3 bases, with 9 bases between. The germline CDR1 and CDR2 sequences are MDHEN and SYDVKM. This CDR3 region has 13 residues. CDR3 residues: CASSFGINYEQYF. CDR3 coding DNA: TGTGCCAGCAGTTTTGGCATCAACTACGAGCAGTACTTC.

The V and J genes are TRBV27 and TRBJ2-1; D ambiguous. The germline V and J ends were trimmed by 2 bases and 10 bases, with 12 bases remaining between them. Germline-derived CDR1 and CDR2 are MNHEY and SMNVEV (reference sequence). The CDR3 contains 13 residues. This CDR3 is CASSLGSGAEQFF. CDR3 in DNA: TGTGCCAGCAGTTTAGGGTCGGGCGCAGAGCAGTTCTTC.

J is TRBJ1-2 and V is TRBV6-1; D is unclear. CDR1 and CDR2 (germline): MNHNS, SASEGT. The CDR3 sequence is 8 residues long. Trimming pared 10 bases from V and 13 bases from J, leaving 10 bases between. In DNA, the CDR3 is TGTGCCACTAAAGCCGGCACCTTC. This codes for CATKAGTF.

V gene TRBV15 combines with J gene TRBJ2-7; D is unresolved. This CDR3 region has 14 residues. Germline loops: CDR1 LNHNV, CDR2 YYDKDF (reference sequence). The ends were cut back, 3 bases at V and 0 bases at J, with 9 bases in the middle. CDR3 coding DNA: TGTGCCACCAGCAGTACTTGGATCTCCTACGAGCAGTACTTC. It is translated as CATSSTWISYEQYF. Together with reference TRBV15 and TRBJ2-7, the CDR3 gives the full variable domain: DAMVIQNPRYQVTQFGKPVTLSCSQTLNHNVMYWYQQKSSQAPKLLFHYYDKDFNNEADTPDNFQSRRPNTSFCFLDIRSPGLGDTAMYLCATSSTWISYEQYFGPGTRLTVT.

This clone was counted ten times or more. The rearrangement links TRBV19 to TRBJ1-1; D gene uncertain. Trimming left V 3 bases short and J 9 bases short, with 14 bases between. The CDR3 is made up of 13 amino acids. Germline CDR1 and CDR2: LNHDA and SQIVND (reference sequence). CDR3 protein: CASSIAPGAQAFF. The CDR3 DNA reads as TGTGCCAGTAGTATTGCGCCAGGAGCGCAAGCTTTCTTT.

This clone was counted once. The chain uses TRBV4-3 and TRBJ1-3; D unresolved. Germline CDR1 is LGHNA and CDR2 is YSLEER. The CDR3 totals 15 residues. V lost 0 bases, J lost 4 bases, and 10 bases lay in between. CDR3 nucleotides: TGCGCCAGCAGCCAAGATATGGGGAGCGGAAACACCATATATTTT. As protein: CASSQDMGSGNTIYF.

This clone is judged medium-sized. The CDR3 sequence: CAWGEGGNTEAFF. CDR3 DNA sequence: TGTGCCTGGGGAGAAGGAGGGAACACTGAAGCTTTCTTT. The rearrangement joins TRBV30 to TRBJ1-1; D remains ambiguous. V lost 5 bases, J lost 1 base, and 11 bases lay in between. This CDR3 is 13 amino acids long. In germline, CDR1 is GTSNPN, CDR2 SVGIG (reference sequence).

This chain joins TRBV19 and TRBJ2-7, with D possibly TRBD2 on 6 matching bases. The germline gives CDR1 LNHDA, CDR2 SQIVND (reference sequence). The CDR3 sequence is 17 residues long. V was cut by 5 bases and J by 3 bases, with 23 bases left in between. The CDR3 coding sequence is TGTGCCAGTAGTCCCCCGGGGGTGGGGGACCGAGTCTACGAGCAGTACTTC. It encodes CASSPPGVGDRVYEQYF.

The rearrangement joins TRBV7-8 to TRBJ1-1, with D unresolved. V shed 2 bases and J shed 0 bases, with 7 bases lying between them. CDR3 length equals 14 residues. Germline values: CDR1 SGHVS, CDR2 FQNEAQ. The CDR3 sequence: CASSLWELNTEAFF. In DNA, the CDR3 is TGTGCCAGCAGCTTATGGGAGCTGAACACTGAAGCTTTCTTT. Complete variable domain (other parts from reference TRBV7-8 and TRBJ1-1): GAGVSQSPRYKVAKRGQDVALRCDPISGHVSLFWYQQALGQGPEFLTYFQNEAQLDKSGLPSDRFFAERPEGSVSTLKIQRTQQEDSAVYLCASSLWELNTEAFFGQGTRLTVV.

V gene TRBV4-3 combines with J gene TRBJ1-1; D gene uncertain. Germline CDR1 and CDR2: LGHNA and YSLEER. This CDR3 region has 13 residues. V gave up 1 base and J gave up 7 bases, with 10 bases separating them. The CDR3 DNA reads TGCGCCAGCAGCCAAGGGGTCACCTATGAAGCTTTCTTT. It encodes CASSQGVTYEAFF.

This clone was observed a single time. J is TRBJ1-2 and V is TRBV4-3; 9 bases agree with TRBD1. J gave up 5 bases and V 2 bases, and 3 bases lay outside the gene matches. CDR1 and CDR2 from the germline V gene are LGHNA and YSLEER. The CDR3 covers 14 residues. CDR3 protein: CASSQRGQGYGYTF. In nucleotides, the CDR3 is TGCGCCAGCAGCCAACGCGGACAGGGGTATGGCTACACCTTC.

This chain uses TRBV11-2 with TRBJ1-1; TRBD1 might be the D (5 bases). Germline CDR1 reads SGHAT; CDR2 reads FQNNGV. The ends were cut back, 2 bases at V and 6 bases at J, with 10 bases in the middle. The CDR3 runs to 13 residues. The CDR3 loop is CASSLQGLAEAFF. In DNA form, the CDR3 reads TGTGCCAGCAGCTTACAGGGTCTTGCTGAAGCTTTCTTT.

There are a few counts of this clone. The V call is TRBV13, the J call TRBJ2-7; unclear D gene. The CDR3 has 14 residues. The germline V gene encodes CDR1 PRHDT and CDR2 FYEKMQ (reference sequence). Deletions cut 5 bases from V and 4 bases from J, with 15 bases between. CDR3: CASSTRLSFYEQYF. CDR3 DNA: TGTGCCAGCAGCACACGACTGTCCTTTTACGAGCAGTACTTC.

The chain uses TRBV18 and TRBJ1-3; D perhaps matches TRBD1 (6 bases). The germline V and J ends were trimmed by 7 bases and 2 bases, with 18 bases remaining between them. This CDR3 spans 16 amino acids. Looked up from germline, CDR1 is KGHSH and CDR2 is LQKENI. The DNA of the CDR3 is TGTGCCAGCTACAACACCGGGGCAGGGGCTGGAAACACCATATATTTT. This gives the protein CASYNTGAGAGNTIYF.

This chain links TRBV30 with TRBJ2-7; maybe TRBD2 (6 bases). CDR3 size: 13 residues. Trimming removed 5 bases from V and 3 bases from J, with 14 bases in between. Germline lookup yields CDR1 GTSNPN and CDR2 SVGIG (reference sequence). This CDR3 is CAWGGTVNYEQYF. The DNA for the CDR3 is TGTGCCTGGGGAGGGACGGTAAACTACGAGCAGTACTTC.

CDR3 protein: CAWSVWGALDTGELFF. CDR3 DNA: TGTGCCTGGAGTGTCTGGGGGGCGCTGGACACCGGGGAGCTGTTTTTT. The chain couples TRBV30 to TRBJ2-2; D might be TRBD1 or TRBD2, each matching 6 bases. The CDR3 runs to 16 residues. With 0 bases removed from V and 3 bases from J, the gap between germline ends came to 14 bases. Germline V gene data show CDR1 as GTSNPN and CDR2 as SVGIG (reference sequence).

This chain connects TRBV9 to TRBJ2-2; TRBD2 agrees at 15 bases. The CDR3 length is 17 residues. The V gene end was trimmed by 4 bases and the J gene end by 1 base; junction bases not matched to a gene: 2. CDR1 is SGDLS, CDR2 YYNGEE, per germline. The CDR3, as DNA: TGTGCCAGCAGCACGGGACTAGCGGGGGGGAACACCGGGGAGCTGTTTTTT. It specifies CASSTGLAGGNTGELFF.

V gene TRBV7-9 combines with J gene TRBJ2-1, with D possibly matching TRBD2 (7 bases). Between the trimmed V and J ends, which lost 8 bases and 5 bases, there was a span of 19 bases. The CDR3 has 15 amino acids. Per the germline V gene, CDR1 is SEHNR and CDR2 is FQNEAQ (reference sequence). The DNA of the CDR3 is TGTGCCAGCGTCCCGGGGCGGGGGCCCAACAATGAGCAGTTCTTC. Translation gives CASVPGRGPNNEQFF. Variable domain in full (rest from reference TRBV7-9 and TRBJ2-1): DTGVSQNPRHKITKRGQNVTFRCDPISEHNRLYWYRQTLGQGPEFLTYFQNEAQLEKSRLLSDRFSAERPKGSFSTLEIQRTEQGDSAMYLCASVPGRGPNNEQFFGPGTRLTVL.

The J gene is TRBJ2-5, the V gene TRBV11-1; unclear D gene. The CDR3 length is 14 residues. V was clipped by 5 bases and J by 5 bases, with 15 bases between them. The germline CDR1 and CDR2 sequences are SGHAT and FQDESV (reference sequence). DNA of the CDR3: TGTGCCAGCAGCCTGTTGGATGGTCTGGAGACCCAGTACTTC. It yields the protein CASSLLDGLETQYF.

This chain links TRBV7-9 with TRBJ2-5; no definite D call. V was clipped by 6 bases and J by 4 bases, with 27 bases between them. CDR1 and CDR2 (germline): SEHNR, FQNEAQ (reference sequence). The length of the CDR3 is 18 residues. CDR3 sequence reads: CASRPDLTPVVSPETQYF. The CDR3 nucleotides read TGTGCCAGCAGGCCCGACCTAACCCCAGTGGTTTCGCCAGAGACCCAGTACTTC.

This chain connects TRBV7-7 to TRBJ2-5, with D maybe TRBD2 (7 bases). The CDR3 consists of 20 residues. V gave up 5 bases and J gave up 1 base, with 29 bases separating them. Germline values: CDR1 SSHAT, CDR2 FNYEAQ (reference sequence). CDR3 protein: CASSTNPEGGVLGIQETQYF. The CDR3 region has the DNA TGTGCCAGCAGCACTAACCCGGAGGGGGGGGTCTTGGGAATCCAAGAGACCCAGTACTTC.

V usage is TRBV6-5 and J usage is TRBJ2-7, with TRBD1 identical over 7 bases. V was pared by 7 bases and J by 0 bases, with 9 bases of the junction left unmatched. Germline V gene data show CDR1 as MNHEY and CDR2 as SVGAGI. This CDR3 has 15 residues. The CDR3 spells CASTYNRDSSYEQYF. The CDR3 DNA reads as TGTGCCAGCACCTACAACCGGGACAGCTCCTACGAGCAGTACTTC.

The gene calls are TRBV4-2 and TRBJ1-4, with 7 bases aligning to TRBD1. The CDR3 runs 14 residues. In germline, CDR1 is LGHNA, CDR2 YNFKEQ. The V segment lost 6 bases and the J segment 4 bases; nucleotides outside the gene matches: 5. CDR3 DNA sequence: TGTGCCAGCAGTCAGGGACAGAGTAATGAAAAACTGTTTTTT. This encodes CASSQGQSNEKLFF.

The CDR3 sequence is CASNGNAGLEETQYF. CDR3 sequence (DNA): TGTGCCAGCAACGGAAATGCGGGCCTGGAAGAGACCCAGTACTTC. The chain employs TRBV11-3 and TRBJ2-5, with a possible D match to TRBD2 (5 bases). Germline CDR1 is SGHNT and CDR2 is YENEEA. Trimming removed 7 bases at V and 3 bases at J, with 18 bases between. This CDR3 spans 15 amino acids.

The chain uses TRBV5-6 and TRBJ2-7; D could derive from TRBD1 or TRBD2 (6 bases each). The CDR3 spans 15 residues. Germline V gene lookup returns CDR1 SGHDT and CDR2 YYEEEE. V was cut by 4 bases and J by 3 bases, with 17 bases left in between. The CDR3 spells CASSGGGRSYYEQYF. CDR3 DNA sequence: TGTGCCAGCAGCGGAGGGGGTAGGTCGTACTACGAGCAGTACTTC.